These 27 T cell receptor beta chains share one sample of origin, sequenced in a study of T-cell reconstitution after alpha-beta-depleted transplantation in children. Preparing the TCRbeta library involved the use of unique molecular identifiers. MiXCR, run by TCRdb on the PCR reads, gives a single entry per CDR3 protein. The repertoire holds hundreds of thousands of distinct CDR3 sequences, with around 10% as singletons. Sequencing used peripheral blood, obtained 180 days after TCRalphabeta/CD19-depleted stem cell transplant. The receptors shown here come from a male patient aged 2-15 years who had a stem cell transplant for chronic granulomatous disease, so the T cells may come from the graft donor.

This clonotype appeared many times. The V call is TRBV19, the J call TRBJ2-7; 11 bases fit TRBD2. CDR1 and CDR2 from the germline V gene are LNHDA and SQIVND (reference sequence). This CDR3 contains 15 residues. V shed 5 bases and J 2 bases; nucleotides not matched to a gene: 5. The CDR3 coding sequence is TGTGCCAGTAGTTCTGGGGGACTAGCGGCCTACGAGCAGTACTTC. Its protein is CASSSGGLAAYEQYF. Full variable domain (rest looked up from reference TRBV19 and TRBJ2-7): DGGITQSPKYLFRKEGQNVTLSCEQNLNHDAMYWYRQDPGQGLRLIYYSQIVNDFQKGDIAEGYSVSREKKESFPLTVTSAQKNPTAFYLCASSSGGLAAYEQYFGPGTRLTVT.

Comment on this clonotype: A read error is possible here, since a much larger clone lies one base away. V usage is TRBV5-5 and J usage is TRBJ2-7, with D uncertain. V lost 4 bases, J lost 3 bases, and 14 bases lay in between. CDR3 length: 14 residues. The germline CDR1 and CDR2 sequences are SGHKS and YYEKEE (reference sequence). CDR3 sequence (DNA): TGTGCCAGCAGCCGCTGGGATCAAAACTACGAGCAGTACTTC. Its translation is CASSRWDQNYEQYF.

This clonotype was recorded at least ten times. The chain links TRBV4-1 to TRBJ2-5; 9 nucleotides agree with TRBD2. V was clipped by 3 bases and J by 7 bases; unmatched bases: 6. This CDR3 is built from 14 residues. Germline V gene lookup returns CDR1 MGHRA and CDR2 YSYEKL. DNA for the CDR3: TGCGCCAGCAGCCAGCCTAGCGGGGTGGGGACCCAGTACTTC. Translated: CASSQPSGVGTQYF.

The sample holds many counts of this clonotype. The V and J genes are TRBV29-1 and TRBJ2-7; D might be TRBD2 (6 bases). V gave up 4 bases and J gave up 4 bases, with 14 bases separating them. CDR3 length: 13 residues. Germline V gives CDR1 SQVTM, CDR2 ANQGSEA. DNA of the CDR3: TGCAGCGTTGTGGCCGGGGGACTTTACGAGCAGTACTTC. Its protein product is CSVVAGGLYEQYF.

As concerns this clonotype: This clone may be a read error of a much larger clone one base away. The chain employs TRBV24-1 and TRBJ2-2, with 9 bases lining up with TRBD1. Germline lookup yields CDR1 KGHDR and CDR2 SFDVKD. The CDR3 runs to 14 residues. The CDR3 nucleotides are TGTGCCACCACTGGGACAGGGAACACCGGGGGGCTGTTTTTT. Protein product: CATTGTGNTGGLFF.

The sample holds many counts of this clonotype. In nucleotides, the CDR3 is TGTGCCAGCAGGGGGCACTCCTCCTACGAGCAGTACTTC. It codes for CASRGHSSYEQYF. V is TRBV6-5 and J is TRBJ2-7; weak D call: TRBD1 (5 bases). Between the trimmed V and J ends, which lost 6 bases and 0 bases, there was a span of 9 bases. There are 13 residues in the CDR3. CDR1 is MNHEY and CDR2 is SVGAGI in the germline V gene.

At least ten counts were recorded for this clonotype. CDR3 residues: CASSLGVGEAFF. The CDR3 DNA follows: TGTGCCAGCAGCTTGGGTGTAGGGGAAGCTTTCTTT. The chain is built from TRBV11-1 and TRBJ1-1; D gene ambiguous. The CDR3 is 12 amino acids. Germline V gene sequence: CDR1 SGHAT, CDR2 FQDESV (reference sequence). Trimming pared 3 bases from V and 8 bases from J, leaving 10 bases between.

Ten or more counts support this clonotype. This chain joins TRBV12-3 or TRBV12-4 and TRBJ1-2; 7 nucleotides line up with TRBD1. The CDR3 contains 13 residues. V was pared by 8 bases and J by 4 bases, with 7 bases of the junction left unmatched. This chain's CDR3 is CASGRQGSYGYTF. The CDR3 bases are TGTGCCAGCGGAAGACAGGGATCCTATGGCTACACCTTC.

This clonotype was seen at least ten times. The gene calls are TRBV5-1 and TRBJ2-1; possibly TRBD2 for D (6 bases). CDR1 SGHRS and CDR2 YFSETQ come from the germline V gene. CDR3 length: 13 residues. Trimming removed 9 bases at V and 3 bases at J, with 13 bases between. The CDR3 loop is CAIRRGIYNEQFF. Here the CDR3 DNA reads TGCGCCATCAGGCGGGGTATCTACAATGAGCAGTTCTTC.

There are many counts of this clonotype. The chain uses TRBV28 and TRBJ1-1; D remains unclear. Germline V gene lookup returns CDR1 MDHEN and CDR2 SYDVKM. This CDR3 contains 12 residues. Trimming took off 5 bases at V and 2 bases at J, with 6 bases between the two ends. The DNA of the CDR3 is TGTGCCAGCAGTAACACTAACACTGAAGCTTTCTTT. As protein: CASSNTNTEAFF.

Many counts were recorded for this clonotype. The chain couples TRBV11-2 to TRBJ2-1; D gene unclear. This CDR3 has 16 residues. Germline V gene lookup returns CDR1 SGHAT and CDR2 FQNNGV. Trimming shortened V by 1 base and J by 0 bases, and 10 bases separated the two germline ends. The CDR3, as DNA: TGTGCCAGCAGCTTAGTCGGTTGGGACTCCTACAATGAGCAGTTCTTC. This encodes CASSLVGWDSYNEQFF.

This clonotype has a count of ten or more. The V gene is TRBV29-1, the J gene TRBJ2-1, with D possibly being TRBD1 (5 bases). The ends were cut back, 4 bases at V and 13 bases at J, with 11 bases in the middle. The germline V gene has CDR1 SQVTM and CDR2 ANQGSEA. This CDR3 is 10 amino acids long. CDR3 amino acids: CSVGDDRQFF. The CDR3 DNA reads as TGCAGCGTTGGAGACGACAGACAGTTCTTC.

This clonotype has ten or more counts. For the CDR3, the DNA is TGTGCCATCAGTGAGACCGGGACTAGCGGGGGGTTTGAGCAGTACTTC. This translates into CAISETGTSGGFEQYF. The chain is built from TRBV10-3 and TRBJ2-7, with TRBD2 identical over 15 bases. With 2 bases clipped from V and 7 bases from J, the junction kept 6 bases outside the gene matches. The CDR3 is 16 amino acids. Germline V lookup: CDR1 ENHRY, CDR2 SYGVKD.

This clonotype was seen ten or more times. The genes are TRBV5-1 and TRBJ1-2; 8 bases line up with TRBD1. This CDR3 comprises 13 residues. Germline CDR1 is SGHRS and CDR2 is YFSETQ. V lost 4 bases to trimming and J lost 8 bases; unmatched junction nucleotides: 7. CDR3 region: CASSPGQGWGYTF. Written as DNA, the CDR3 is TGCGCCAGCAGCCCCGGACAGGGTTGGGGCTACACCTTC.

This clonotype was seen at least ten times. The V gene is TRBV11-2, the J gene TRBJ1-2; 7 bases line up with TRBD1. V dropped 2 bases and J dropped 5; count of bases not matched to a gene: 2. CDR1 and CDR2 from the germline V gene are SGHAT and FQNNGV. The CDR3 is 13 residues long. In DNA form, the CDR3 reads TGTGCCAGCAGCTTAACGGGACAGTATGGCTACACCTTC. Residues: CASSLTGQYGYTF.

The sample holds a few counts of this clonotype. The rearrangement links TRBV12-3 or TRBV12-4 to TRBJ2-1; D is possibly TRBD2 (5 bases). The CDR3 consists of 15 residues. V dropped 5 bases and J dropped 2 bases, with 13 bases sitting between them. CDR3 amino acids: CASSNPGITYNEQFF. The CDR3 nucleotides are TGTGCCAGCAGTAATCCGGGGATTACCTACAATGAGCAGTTCTTC.

In its sample, this clonotype was seen many times. The rearrangement links TRBV5-1 to TRBJ2-1; 9 bases line up with TRBD1. V trimming: 5 bases; J trimming: 7 bases; junction bases outside the gene matches: 10. Germline V gene data show CDR1 as SGHRS and CDR2 as YFSETQ. CDR3 size: 15 residues. The CDR3 DNA reads TGCGCCAGCAGACTCGGGACAGGGACAGTTAATGAGCAGTTCTTC. It yields the protein CASRLGTGTVNEQFF. The full variable domain, rest sourced from reference TRBV5-1 and TRBJ2-1, is KAGVTQTPRYLIKTRGQQVTLSCSPISGHRSVSWYQQTPGQGLQFLFEYFSETQRNKGNFPGRFSGRQFSNSRSEMNVSTLELGDSALYLCASRLGTGTVNEQFFGPGTRLTVL.

This clonotype was detected ten times or more. The rearrangement links TRBV18 to TRBJ2-1; 9 bases align to TRBD1. Trimming took 2 bases from V and 6 from J; bases not matched to a gene: 11. CDR3 length: 17 amino acids. Per germline, CDR1 KGHSH and CDR2 LQKENI. The CDR3 reads CASSPLGTGTRSNEQFF. DNA for the CDR3: TGTGCCAGCTCACCATTGGGGACAGGGACACGGAGCAATGAGCAGTTCTTC.

This clonotype was observed many times. V is TRBV18 and J is TRBJ1-1; D is possibly TRBD1 (6 bases). CDR1 is KGHSH and CDR2 is LQKENI in the germline V gene. V was pared by 3 bases and J by 1 base, with 9 bases between. This CDR3 has 14 amino acids. CDR3 sequence: CASSPDSQNTEAFF. The CDR3 nucleotides are TGTGCCAGCTCACCGGACAGCCAGAACACTGAAGCTTTCTTT. Full variable domain (remainder filled in from reference TRBV18 and TRBJ1-1): NAGVMQNPRHLVRRRGQEARLRCSPMKGHSHVYWYRQLPEEGLKFMVYLQKENIIDESGMPKERFSAEFPKEGPSILRIQQVVRGDSAAYFCASSPDSQNTEAFFGQGTRLTVV.

Only a few counts were recorded for this clonotype. The rearrangement links TRBV7-2 to TRBJ1-3; 8 bases map to TRBD1. This CDR3 has 15 amino acids. Germline V gene sequence: CDR1 SGHTA, CDR2 FQGNSA. After removal of 1 base from V and 8 bases from J, the junction contained 7 bases not matched to a gene. This CDR3 is CASSLEPGGLYTIYF. For the CDR3, the DNA is TGTGCCAGCAGCTTAGAGCCAGGGGGCCTTTACACCATATATTTT.

This clonotype occurred many times. The chain combines TRBV15 with TRBJ2-5; D unresolved. CDR1 and CDR2 (germline): LNHNV, YYDKDF (reference sequence). This CDR3 contains 13 residues. The V end was cut by 2 bases, the J end by 5 bases, with 9 bases between. CDR3: CATSRTRAETQYF. In DNA form, the CDR3 reads TGTGCCACCAGCAGAACCCGGGCGGAGACCCAGTACTTC.

This clonotype came up many times. In DNA form, the CDR3 reads TGCGCCAGCAGCTTGGGACTAGCGGGGGGTAACTACGAGCAGTACTTC. Its protein is CASSLGLAGGNYEQYF. The chain recombines TRBV5-1 with TRBJ2-7; 13 nucleotides agree with TRBD2. Trimming cost V 0 bases and J 3 bases; bases outside gene matches: 3. Germline V CDR1 and CDR2: SGHRS, YFSETQ. The CDR3 runs 16 residues.

This clonotype was observed many times. The V gene is TRBV5-5, the J gene TRBJ2-7; D gene uncertain. The V gene lost 0 bases and the J gene lost 1 base, with 8 bases spanning the gap. The germline V gene encodes CDR1 SGHKS and CDR2 YYEKEE (reference sequence). The CDR3 sequence is 14 residues long. The CDR3: CASSLAGRSYEQYF. The CDR3 DNA sequence: TGTGCCAGCAGCTTGGCTGGCCGGTCCTACGAGCAGTACTTC.

This clonotype occurred many times. The chain links TRBV29-1 to TRBJ2-7; either TRBD1 or TRBD2 may fit D (5 bases each). Germline V gene lookup returns CDR1 SQVTM and CDR2 ANQGSEA. Trimming left V 1 base short and J 2 bases short, with 9 bases between. The CDR3 is made up of 13 amino acids. CDR3 protein: CSVEGDATYEQYF. In DNA, the CDR3 is TGCAGCGTTGAAGGGGACGCCACCTACGAGCAGTACTTC.

This clonotype was seen many times. The chain couples TRBV11-1 to TRBJ2-6; either TRBD1 or TRBD2 may fit D (5 bases each). The CDR3 length is 18 residues. V was shortened by 0 bases and J by 0 bases, with 12 bases between the two germline ends. The germline V gene encodes CDR1 SGHAT and CDR2 FQDESV (reference sequence). CDR3 region: CASSLAEGTDSGANVLTF. DNA for the CDR3: TGTGCCAGCAGCTTAGCCGAGGGGACGGACTCTGGGGCCAACGTCCTGACTTTC.

This clonotype was picked up many times. CDR3 region: CASSFASGIYEQYF. CDR3 DNA: TGTGCCAGCAGCTTCGCTAGCGGTATCTACGAGCAGTACTTC. The chain recombines TRBV7-9 with TRBJ2-7; 7 nucleotides align to TRBD2. J lost 3 bases, V lost 3 bases, and 5 bases had no gene match. Germline V lookup: CDR1 SEHNR, CDR2 FQNEAQ (reference sequence). CDR3 size: 14 residues.

A remark on this clonotype: With a much larger clone just one base away, this may be a read error. The CDR3 DNA sequence: TGTGCCGGCAGCCCCCTTCGGGCTAGCGGGGAAGAGACCCAGTACTTC. It yields the protein CAGSPLRASGEETQYF. This rearrangement joins TRBV7-2 to TRBJ2-5; 9 positions match TRBD2. The CDR3 consists of 16 residues. Germline assignment: CDR1 SGHTA and CDR2 FQGNSA.